A selection of T cell receptor beta chains follows, all from one sample in a study of human T cells and chemical hapten exposure. TCRdb analysed the RACE reads with MiXCR anew, one entry per CDR3 protein. The sample includes more than 300,000 distinct CDR3 sequences, approximately 5% of them seen just once. This specimen consisted of whole blood, obtained in connection with sensitization to the hapten diphenylcyclopropenone (DPC). The source of these receptors is a woman in her forties or fifties with alopecia areata. Some clones in this sample may be carry-over from other donors' samples. The CDR3 runs from the conserved cysteine through the conserved F or W.

v_call	j_call	cdr3_aa
TRBV20-1	TRBJ1-1	CSAASGTGGTEAFF
TRBV10-3	TRBJ2-6	CAISESGRASGANVLTF
TRBV9	TRBJ1-3	CASRRESGNTIYF
TRBV4-3	TRBJ2-5	CASSPAQGGQETQYF
TRBV11-2	TRBJ2-1	CASSPVGTRDQNEQFF
TRBV13	TRBJ2-7	CASSPFQRGTSYEQYF
TRBV4-1	TRBJ1-1	CASSQGQGRTNTEAFF
TRBV20-1	TRBJ1-1	CSARAGAARTEAFF
TRBV7-8	TRBJ2-3	CASSRTSGGRYSTDTQYF
TRBV12-3/TRBV12-4	TRBJ1-2	CASSLGAGLYGYTF
TRBV28	TRBJ2-1	CASSLGGGTSYNEQFF
TRBV5-1	TRBJ2-5	CASSLNPQETQYF
TRBV2	TRBJ2-2	CASDVNTGELFF
TRBV7-7	TRBJ2-1	CASSLISGGVAYNEQFF
TRBV27	TRBJ2-7	CATGPSYEQYF
TRBV15	TRBJ2-4	CATSQIQNIQYF
TRBV18	TRBJ1-6	CASSSLDPSSYNSPLHF
TRBV2	TRBJ2-3	CASSEFEGRGDTQYF
TRBV7-8	TRBJ2-7	CASNAPGGKDEQYF
TRBV9	TRBJ2-7	CASSVGGVEQYF
TRBV29-1	TRBJ2-4	CSVMAQRAKNIQYF
TRBV2	TRBJ2-4	CASSEILQGAKNIQYF
TRBV27	TRBJ2-3	CASSPKTGGLDTQYF
TRBV12-3/TRBV12-4	TRBJ2-1	CASSFTPYNEQFF
TRBV12-3/TRBV12-4	TRBJ2-2	CASSDGNTGELFF
TRBV24-1	TRBJ2-1	CATSDSSSGADNEQFF
TRBV10-3	TRBJ2-7	CAIRGDTRYEQYF
TRBV29-1	TRBJ2-5	CSVEGQNQETQYF
TRBV10-3	TRBJ2-1	CAISPGQGIDEQFF
TRBV7-2	TRBJ1-1	CASSLNSHPTYTEAFF
TRBV11-1	TRBJ2-6	CASSLRSSGANVLTF
TRBV6-2/TRBV6-3	TRBJ2-7	CASIRNPRTGTYEQYF
TRBV2	TRBJ1-1	CASSRTDQNTEAFF
TRBV29-1	TRBJ1-1	CSVPDHTAEAFF
TRBV5-1	TRBJ1-5	CASSEGTGLETQHF
TRBV6-5	TRBJ2-6	CASSSLAEGPSGANVLTF
TRBV27	TRBJ2-7	CASSLGRGPYEQYF
TRBV12-3/TRBV12-4	TRBJ2-1	CASSRRTSGRGNEQFF
TRBV2	TRBJ2-1	CASSEQLAGDYEQFF
TRBV12-3/TRBV12-4	TRBJ1-6	CASSLEGGSGNSPLHF
TRBV9	TRBJ1-3	CASSVDSFSGNTIYF
TRBV20-1	TRBJ2-3	CSARDGRKGARTDTQYF
TRBV30	TRBJ2-3	CAWSPGSTDTQYF
TRBV29-1	TRBJ1-4	CSVEEGALFF
TRBV12-3/TRBV12-4	TRBJ1-2	CASSLGRGLGYTF
TRBV3-1	TRBJ2-7	CASSPGRLGREDEQYF